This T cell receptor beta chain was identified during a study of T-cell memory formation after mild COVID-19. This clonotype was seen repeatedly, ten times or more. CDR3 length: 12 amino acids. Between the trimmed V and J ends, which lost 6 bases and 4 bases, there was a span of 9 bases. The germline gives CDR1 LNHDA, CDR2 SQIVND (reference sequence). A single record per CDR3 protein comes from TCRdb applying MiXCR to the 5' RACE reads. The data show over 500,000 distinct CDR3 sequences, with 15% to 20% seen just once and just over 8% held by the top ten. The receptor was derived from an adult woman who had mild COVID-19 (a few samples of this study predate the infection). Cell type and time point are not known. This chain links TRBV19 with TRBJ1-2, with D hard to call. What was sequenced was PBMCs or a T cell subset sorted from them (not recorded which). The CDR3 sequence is CASSRYGYGYTF. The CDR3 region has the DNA TGTGCCAGTAGCAGATATGGCTATGGCTACACCTTC.